The rows below give T cell receptor beta chains drawn from one sample of a study of T cells in Graves' hyperthyroidism and ophthalmopathy. TCRdb passed the multiplex PCR reads through MiXCR, listing each CDR3 protein once. This sample carries 350,000 or so distinct CDR3 sequences, about a sixth of them seen once, and the ten largest clones take 34%. The sequenced sample consisted of blood. These receptors all come from a woman aged 25 to 39 with Graves' hyperthyroidism that later progressed to Graves' ophthalmopathy. CDR3s include the opening cysteine and the closing phenylalanine or tryptophan. Fields, in order: clone size, V gene, D gene, J gene, CDR3 DNA, CDR3 protein. D genes are given only for firm matches. Clone size is stated in some rows and not others, as once, few, many or a class when expanded.

abundance: many
v_gene: TRBV18
d_gene: -
j_gene: TRBJ1-5
CDR3nt: TGTGCCAGCTCACCAAGGAACAGGGACAATAGGCCCCAGCATTTT
CDR3aa: CASSPRNRDNRPQHF

abundance: few
v_gene: TRBV6-1
d_gene: TRBD2
j_gene: TRBJ2-5
CDR3nt: TGTGCCAGCAGCCAGGCTAGCGGGGGCCAAGAGACCCAGTACTTC
CDR3aa: CASSQASGGQETQYF

abundance: many
v_gene: TRBV30
d_gene: -
j_gene: TRBJ2-1
CDR3nt: TGTGCCTGGAGTGTGGGACACTCGATATACAATGAGCAGTTCTTC
CDR3aa: CAWSVGHSIYNEQFF

abundance: many
v_gene: TRBV27
d_gene: -
j_gene: TRBJ1-1
CDR3nt: TGTGCCAGCAGTTTAACAGGGTTCGGAGTGAACACTGAAGCTTTCTTT
CDR3aa: CASSLTGFGVNTEAFF

abundance: -
v_gene: TRBV6-1
d_gene: -
j_gene: TRBJ2-2
CDR3nt: TGTGCCAGCAGGGGAGGTTTACGAAAGAGCGGGGAGCTGTTTTTT
CDR3aa: CASRGGLRKSGELFF

abundance: many
v_gene: TRBV6-2/TRBV6-3
d_gene: TRBD2
j_gene: TRBJ2-1
CDR3nt: TGTGCCAGCAGTAGACTAGCGGGGCAGAATGAGCAGTTCTTC
CDR3aa: CASSRLAGQNEQFF

abundance: many
v_gene: TRBV18
d_gene: -
j_gene: TRBJ2-3
CDR3nt: TGTGCCAGCTCACCAAGATCGGGCAACACAGATACGCAGTATTTT
CDR3aa: CASSPRSGNTDTQYF

abundance: many
v_gene: TRBV28
d_gene: -
j_gene: TRBJ1-1
CDR3nt: TGTGCCAGCAGCCCACTGACCGGGAGGGATACTGAAGCTTTCTTT
CDR3aa: CASSPLTGRDTEAFF

abundance: few
v_gene: TRBV20-1
d_gene: TRBD1
j_gene: TRBJ2-3
CDR3nt: TGCAGTGCTCTCCAGGGACAGGTTGGGACGGGGGTGCAGTATTTT
CDR3aa: CSALQGQVGTGVQYF

abundance: -
v_gene: TRBV4-2
d_gene: TRBD2
j_gene: TRBJ2-1
CDR3nt: TGTGCCAGCAGCCAAGATTCAGTTTTGACTGCGGGAGGGAATGAGCAGTTCTTC
CDR3aa: CASSQDSVLTAGGNEQFF

abundance: many
v_gene: TRBV3-1
d_gene: TRBD1
j_gene: TRBJ1-1
CDR3nt: TGTGCCAGCAGCCAGGGGACAGGGGGGAACACTGAAGCTTTCTTT
CDR3aa: CASSQGTGGNTEAFF

abundance: -
v_gene: TRBV19
d_gene: -
j_gene: TRBJ2-5
CDR3nt: TGTGCCAGTACGAACACAGGAGGGGGGGAGACCCAGTACTTC
CDR3aa: CASTNTGGGETQYF

abundance: few
v_gene: TRBV4-2
d_gene: -
j_gene: TRBJ1-1
CDR3nt: TGTGCCAGCAGCCAAGAGTCCGAGGAAGCTTTCTTT
CDR3aa: CASSQESEEAFF

abundance: few
v_gene: TRBV29-1
d_gene: -
j_gene: TRBJ2-7
CDR3nt: TGCAGCGTTGAAGTTAAACGGGACTCCAAGAAAAGGGTTTACGAGCAGTACTTC
CDR3aa: CSVEVKRDSKKRVYEQYF

abundance: -
v_gene: TRBV30
d_gene: -
j_gene: TRBJ1-1
CDR3nt: TGTGCCTGGAGTGTATTTTTGACAATTCGATGGGGCACTGAAGCTTTCTTT
CDR3aa: CAWSVFLTIRWGTEAFF

abundance: many
v_gene: TRBV12-5
d_gene: -
j_gene: TRBJ2-3
CDR3nt: TGTGCTAGTGGTTTGCTGGGGGACCCAACTAGCACAGATACGCAGTATTTT
CDR3aa: CASGLLGDPTSTDTQYF

abundance: many
v_gene: TRBV2
d_gene: TRBD2
j_gene: TRBJ2-1
CDR3nt: TGTGCCAGCACAAGCCCTAGCGGGAGCTCCTACAATGAGCAGTTCTTC
CDR3aa: CASTSPSGSSYNEQFF

abundance: once
v_gene: TRBV20-1
d_gene: -
j_gene: TRBJ1-2
CDR3nt: TGCAGTGCCCGTCTGCCCCCCGGGGGCAAAATCCCGTATGGCTACATCTTC
CDR3aa: CSARLPPGGKIPYGYIF

abundance: -
v_gene: TRBV10-3
d_gene: TRBD1
j_gene: TRBJ2-1
CDR3nt: TGTGCCATCAGTGCGACAGGGTGGGGCGATGAGCAGTTCTTC
CDR3aa: CAISATGWGDEQFF

abundance: -
v_gene: TRBV19
d_gene: -
j_gene: TRBJ2-5
CDR3nt: TGTGCCAGTGAGGTAGGAGAGACCCAGTACTTC
CDR3aa: CASEVGETQYF

abundance: few
v_gene: TRBV20-1
d_gene: -
j_gene: TRBJ1-5
CDR3nt: TGCAGTGCTAGTGCAACAGGGCCCTCTCAGCCCCAGCATTTT
CDR3aa: CSASATGPSQPQHF

abundance: -
v_gene: TRBV18
d_gene: -
j_gene: TRBJ2-3
CDR3nt: TGTGCCAGCTCAAAAATCCCCAACCGGGTAACAGATATGCAGTATTTT
CDR3aa: CASSKIPNRVTDMQYF

abundance: many
v_gene: TRBV28
d_gene: TRBD1
j_gene: TRBJ1-2
CDR3nt: TGTGCCAGCAGTCCAGGGGCGACCGGACAGGGGGTGGGCTACACCTTC
CDR3aa: CASSPGATGQGVGYTF

abundance: many
v_gene: TRBV27
d_gene: -
j_gene: TRBJ2-5
CDR3nt: TGTGCCAGCCGCGGGACAGGGGTGTTAGCGGGAGAGGTTGACCAAGAGACCCAGTACTTC
CDR3aa: CASRGTGVLAGEVDQETQYF

abundance: many
v_gene: TRBV27
d_gene: TRBD2
j_gene: TRBJ2-3
CDR3nt: TGTGCCAGCAGTCCACGGGGGGTTAGCACAGATACGCAGTATTTT
CDR3aa: CASSPRGVSTDTQYF

abundance: many
v_gene: TRBV6-1
d_gene: TRBD1
j_gene: TRBJ2-7
CDR3nt: TGTGCCAGCAGTGAACTGCCGGACAGGGGTACCGAGCAGTACTTC
CDR3aa: CASSELPDRGTEQYF

abundance: many
v_gene: TRBV2
d_gene: -
j_gene: TRBJ1-1
CDR3nt: TGTGCCAGCAGCCCCGACAGAGGGGGTGAAGCTTTCTTT
CDR3aa: CASSPDRGGEAFF

abundance: many
v_gene: TRBV11-1
d_gene: -
j_gene: TRBJ2-3
CDR3nt: TGTGCCAGCAGCTTAGGTAGCGGCCCAGATACGCAGTATTTT
CDR3aa: CASSLGSGPDTQYF

abundance: once
v_gene: TRBV5-4
d_gene: -
j_gene: TRBJ2-5
CDR3nt: TGTGCCAGCTCACTGGGGGGCAGGGATGGTGAGACCCGGTACTTC
CDR3aa: CASSLGGRDGETRYF

abundance: many
v_gene: TRBV2
d_gene: TRBD1
j_gene: TRBJ1-5
CDR3nt: TGTGCCAGCAGGACAGGGCAGGGGCAGCCCCAGCATTTT
CDR3aa: CASRTGQGQPQHF

abundance: many
v_gene: TRBV2
d_gene: -
j_gene: TRBJ2-7
CDR3nt: TGTGCCAGCAGTGAAGAGGGTACCTACGAGCAGTACTTC
CDR3aa: CASSEEGTYEQYF

abundance: many
v_gene: TRBV30
d_gene: -
j_gene: TRBJ2-7
CDR3nt: TGTGCCTGGAGTGTCGTAAGCGGAGGATCCGAGCAGTACTTC
CDR3aa: CAWSVVSGGSEQYF

abundance: -
v_gene: TRBV10-3
d_gene: -
j_gene: TRBJ2-2
CDR3nt: TGTGCCATCAGTGGAACTGAGAACACCGGGGAGCTGTTTTTT
CDR3aa: CAISGTENTGELFF

abundance: few
v_gene: TRBV5-1
d_gene: -
j_gene: TRBJ2-5
CDR3nt: TGCGCCAGCAGCCCCGTTGTCTGGGAACAAGAGACCCAGTACTTC
CDR3aa: CASSPVVWEQETQYF

abundance: few
v_gene: TRBV6-5
d_gene: -
j_gene: TRBJ1-4
CDR3nt: TGTGCCAGCAGTTACCGGGGAGGGGGAAATGAAAAACTGTTTTTT
CDR3aa: CASSYRGGGNEKLFF

abundance: many
v_gene: TRBV7-9
d_gene: -
j_gene: TRBJ2-3
CDR3nt: TGTGCCAGCAGCTTATGGCGGGACCGCACAGATACGCAGTATTTT
CDR3aa: CASSLWRDRTDTQYF

abundance: few
v_gene: TRBV20-1
d_gene: -
j_gene: TRBJ2-1
CDR3nt: TGCAGTGCTAGGCAGCAGGGGTTATACAATGAGCAGTTCTTC
CDR3aa: CSARQQGLYNEQFF

abundance: many
v_gene: TRBV24-1
d_gene: TRBD2
j_gene: TRBJ2-3
CDR3nt: TGTGCCACCAGTGATTTGTCGTCTCCGGCTAGCGGGAGCACAGATACGCAGTATTTT
CDR3aa: CATSDLSSPASGSTDTQYF

abundance: many
v_gene: TRBV18
d_gene: -
j_gene: TRBJ2-1
CDR3nt: TGTGCCAGCTCAGCTCGTCATCGGGATGAGCAGTTCTTC
CDR3aa: CASSARHRDEQFF

abundance: -
v_gene: TRBV10-3
d_gene: -
j_gene: TRBJ1-2
CDR3nt: TGTGCCACCCTCCGACACCTGACTAACTATGGCTACACCTTC
CDR3aa: CATLRHLTNYGYTF

abundance: -
v_gene: TRBV4-1
d_gene: -
j_gene: TRBJ1-6
CDR3nt: TGCGCCAGCAGCCGCAATGGGTTTCTTAATTCACCCCTCCACTTT
CDR3aa: CASSRNGFLNSPLHF

abundance: few
v_gene: TRBV11-2
d_gene: -
j_gene: TRBJ2-7
CDR3nt: TGTGCCAGCAGCTTAGGTCCATCCTCCTACGAGCAGTACTTC
CDR3aa: CASSLGPSSYEQYF

abundance: -
v_gene: TRBV19
d_gene: TRBD2
j_gene: TRBJ2-7
CDR3nt: TGTGCCAGTAGTATGGCGGGAGGGCCGTACGAGCAGTACTTC
CDR3aa: CASSMAGGPYEQYF

abundance: many
v_gene: TRBV5-6
d_gene: TRBD2
j_gene: TRBJ2-3
CDR3nt: TGTGCCAGCAGCTCAACCCTTAGCGGGAGTCGGGATACGCAGTATTTT
CDR3aa: CASSSTLSGSRDTQYF

abundance: many
v_gene: TRBV12-3/TRBV12-4
d_gene: -
j_gene: TRBJ1-3
CDR3nt: TGTGCCAGCAGTTTAGCATCTGGAAACACCATATATTTT
CDR3aa: CASSLASGNTIYF

abundance: many
v_gene: TRBV7-9
d_gene: TRBD2
j_gene: TRBJ2-1
CDR3nt: TGTGCCAGCAGCTTACCTAGCGGGACCTACAATGAGCAGTTCTTC
CDR3aa: CASSLPSGTYNEQFF

abundance: many
v_gene: TRBV28
d_gene: TRBD1
j_gene: TRBJ1-4
CDR3nt: TGTGGCAGTTTAGAGGGACAGTTACCGACTAGAACGAGGAAAAAACTGTTTTTT
CDR3aa: CGSLEGQLPTRTRKKLFF

abundance: many
v_gene: TRBV10-3
d_gene: -
j_gene: TRBJ2-1
CDR3nt: TGTGCCATCAGCCCAGACGGCAATGAGCAGTTCTTC
CDR3aa: CAISPDGNEQFF

abundance: many
v_gene: TRBV2
d_gene: TRBD1
j_gene: TRBJ1-3
CDR3nt: TGTGCCAGCAGTGATCGGACAGGGGTCGGAAACACCATATATTTT
CDR3aa: CASSDRTGVGNTIYF

abundance: few
v_gene: TRBV20-1
d_gene: -
j_gene: TRBJ2-3
CDR3nt: TGCAGTGCTCCTCCCCGAGGATGGGGGACAGATACGCAGTATTTT
CDR3aa: CSAPPRGWGTDTQYF

abundance: few
v_gene: TRBV24-1
d_gene: TRBD1
j_gene: TRBJ1-5
CDR3nt: TGTGCCACCAGTGACCCAAGGACAGGGGGCTACCAGCCCCAGCATTTT
CDR3aa: CATSDPRTGGYQPQHF

abundance: -
v_gene: TRBV28
d_gene: -
j_gene: TRBJ1-6
CDR3nt: TGTGCCAGCAGTCCTATAAAAGGGAGCTCCTATAATTCACCCCTCCACTTT
CDR3aa: CASSPIKGSSYNSPLHF